The 3 T cell receptor beta chains below were found in one sample sequenced in a study. The sorted Tregs were CD4+CD25+CD127-/low cells. In TCRdb, the 5' RACE reads were re-called with MiXCR into one record per CDR3 protein. The data contain approximately 58,000 distinct CDR3 sequences, 26% of them singletons. Material: tumor-infiltrating Tregs sorted from the breast tumor. These receptors were taken from a female donor with breast cancer.

Points on this clonotype: Germline is not matched at one junction end, which may reflect a read error. The chain has TRBV7-6 and TRBJ2-2; D unclear. This CDR3 is built from 15 residues. Looked up from germline, CDR1 is SGHVS and CDR2 is FNYEAQ. DNA of the CDR3: TGTGCCGGCAGCTTATATGGCAGCTCCACCGGGGAGCTGTTTTTT. It codes for CAGSLYGSSTGELFF.

The CDR3 spells CASSPRTSPNEQFF. As DNA, the CDR3 is TGTGCCAGCAGTCCACGGACTAGCCCCAATGAGCAGTTCTTC. The rearrangement uses TRBV6-1 and TRBJ2-1, with 8 bases lining up with TRBD2. Germline lookup yields CDR1 MNHNS and CDR2 SASEGT. Trimming removed 5 bases from V and 6 bases from J; junction bases left unmatched: 6. The CDR3 is 14 residues long.

For this clonotype: A junction end diverges from the germline sequence, so it may reflect a read error. V gene TRBV5-1 combines with J gene TRBJ2-2; possibly TRBD1 for D (6 bases). The CDR3 length is 15 residues. Germline V lookup: CDR1 SGHRS, CDR2 YFSETQ. This chain's CDR3 is CVSSQNRVSTGELFF. CDR3 in DNA: TGCGTCAGCAGCCAAAACAGGGTGTCGACCGGGGAGCTGTTTTTT. The full variable domain, with the rest looked up from reference TRBV5-1 and TRBJ2-2, is KAGVTQTPRYLIKTRGQQVTLSCSPISGHRSVSWYQQTPGQGLQFLFEYFSETQRNKGNFPGRFSGRQFSNSRSEMNVSTLELGDSALYLCVSSQNRVSTGELFFGEGSRLTVL.